This T cell receptor beta chain was profiled in a study of cytomegalovirus exposure and HLA in healthy donors. Study context: Earlier, 110 million or so unique TCR beta sequences were recovered from around 190 million T cells by an analysis. Overall study results and limits: A later analysis linked 15,000 to 20,000 TCR beta sequences to HLA alleles at 0.05 false discovery rate.

Comments on this clone: Its antigen remains unidentified.

This CDR3 is built from 15 residues. The J segment lost 0 bases and the V segment lost 0 bases, leaving 1 base of the junction unmatched. In germline, CDR1 is SGHTA, CDR2 FQGNSA. The PCR was carried out with 60 Vbeta primers and 13 Jbeta primers. Clones were read by immunoSEQ multiplex PCR, and TCRdb kept only the in-frame ones, dropping some. The sample has about 160,000 clones, 82% seen once. The J gene is TRBJ2-5, the V gene TRBV7-2; 7 positions match TRBD2. What was sequenced was PBMCs. The receptor was isolated from a girl aged 2 to 10 in good health and CMV-seropositive. DNA for the CDR3: TGTGCCAGCAGCTTAGCTAGCGGGTACCAAGAGACCCAGTACTTC. Its translation is CASSLASGYQETQYF. Full variable domain (remainder filled in from reference TRBV7-2 and TRBJ2-5): GAGVSQSPSNKVTEKGKDVELRCDPISGHTALYWYRQSLGQGLEFLIYFQGNSAPDKSGLPSDRFSAERTGGSVSTLTIQRTQQEDSAVYLCASSLASGYQETQYFGPGTRLLVL.